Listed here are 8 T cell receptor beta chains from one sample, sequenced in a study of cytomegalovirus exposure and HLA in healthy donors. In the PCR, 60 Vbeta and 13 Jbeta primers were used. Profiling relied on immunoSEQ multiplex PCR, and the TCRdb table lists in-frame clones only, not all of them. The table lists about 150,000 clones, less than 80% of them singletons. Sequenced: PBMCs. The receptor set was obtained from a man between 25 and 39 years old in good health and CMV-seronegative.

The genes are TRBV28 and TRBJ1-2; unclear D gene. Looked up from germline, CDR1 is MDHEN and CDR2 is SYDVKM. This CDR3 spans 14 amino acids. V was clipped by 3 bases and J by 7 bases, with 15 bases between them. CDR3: CASSLSGEWRGYTF. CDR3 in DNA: TGTGCCAGCAGTTTGTCCGGGGAATGGCGTGGCTACACCTTC.

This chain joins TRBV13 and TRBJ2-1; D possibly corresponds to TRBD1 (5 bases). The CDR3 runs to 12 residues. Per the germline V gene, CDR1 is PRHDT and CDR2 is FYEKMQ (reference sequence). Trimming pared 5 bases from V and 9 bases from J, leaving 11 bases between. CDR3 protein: CASSPKGREQFF. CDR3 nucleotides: TGTGCCAGCAGCCCGAAGGGGCGTGAGCAGTTCTTC. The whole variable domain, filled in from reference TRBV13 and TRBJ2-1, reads AAGVIQSPRHLIKEKRETATLKCYPIPRHDTVYWYQQGPGQDPQFLISFYEKMQSDKGSIPDRFSAQQFSDYHSELNMSSLELGDSALYFCASSPKGREQFFGPGTRLTVL.

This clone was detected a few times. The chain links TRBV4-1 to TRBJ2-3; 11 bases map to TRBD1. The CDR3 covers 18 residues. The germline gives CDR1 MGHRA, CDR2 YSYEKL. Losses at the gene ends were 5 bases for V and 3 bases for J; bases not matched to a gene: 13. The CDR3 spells CASSASRGQGAITDTQYF. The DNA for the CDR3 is TGCGCCAGCAGCGCATCGAGAGGACAGGGGGCAATTACAGATACGCAGTATTTT.

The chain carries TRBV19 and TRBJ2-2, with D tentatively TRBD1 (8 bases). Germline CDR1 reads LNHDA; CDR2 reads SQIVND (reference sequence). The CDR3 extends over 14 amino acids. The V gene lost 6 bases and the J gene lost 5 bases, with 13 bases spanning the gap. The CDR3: CASREQGGTGELFF. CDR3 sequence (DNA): TGTGCCAGTAGGGAACAGGGGGGGACCGGGGAGCTGTTTTTT.

The CDR3 bases are TGTGCCACCAGCTTGGGGGCTCGCGGGGGGTTCCAAGAGACCCAGTACTTC. Residues: CATSLGARGGFQETQYF. The chain employs TRBV15 and TRBJ2-5; TRBD2 matches 8 bases. CDR3 length equals 17 residues. V shed 5 bases and J 1 base; nucleotides not matched to a gene: 12. CDR1 is LNHNV and CDR2 is YYDKDF in the germline V gene (reference sequence).

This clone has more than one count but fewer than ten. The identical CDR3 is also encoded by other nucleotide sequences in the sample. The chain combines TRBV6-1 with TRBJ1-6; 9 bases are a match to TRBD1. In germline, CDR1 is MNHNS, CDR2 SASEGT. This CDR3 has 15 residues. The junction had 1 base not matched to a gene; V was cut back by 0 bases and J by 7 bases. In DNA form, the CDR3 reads TGTGCCAGCAGTGAAGCCGGACAGGGGAATTCACCCCTCCACTTT. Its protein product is CASSEAGQGNSPLHF.

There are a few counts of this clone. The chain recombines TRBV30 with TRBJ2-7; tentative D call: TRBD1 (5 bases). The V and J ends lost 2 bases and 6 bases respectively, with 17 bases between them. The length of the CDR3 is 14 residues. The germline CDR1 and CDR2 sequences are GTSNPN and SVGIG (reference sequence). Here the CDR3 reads CAWSRGSKVSEQYF. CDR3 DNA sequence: TGTGCCTGGAGTAGGGGTTCTAAGGTTAGCGAGCAGTACTTC.

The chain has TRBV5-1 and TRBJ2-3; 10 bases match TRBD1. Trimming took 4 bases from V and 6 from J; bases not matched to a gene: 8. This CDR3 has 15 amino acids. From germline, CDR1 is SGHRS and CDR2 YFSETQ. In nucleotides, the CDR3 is TGCGCCAGCAGCACGGGACAGGGGAATGGGGATACGCAGTATTTT. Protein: CASSTGQGNGDTQYF.